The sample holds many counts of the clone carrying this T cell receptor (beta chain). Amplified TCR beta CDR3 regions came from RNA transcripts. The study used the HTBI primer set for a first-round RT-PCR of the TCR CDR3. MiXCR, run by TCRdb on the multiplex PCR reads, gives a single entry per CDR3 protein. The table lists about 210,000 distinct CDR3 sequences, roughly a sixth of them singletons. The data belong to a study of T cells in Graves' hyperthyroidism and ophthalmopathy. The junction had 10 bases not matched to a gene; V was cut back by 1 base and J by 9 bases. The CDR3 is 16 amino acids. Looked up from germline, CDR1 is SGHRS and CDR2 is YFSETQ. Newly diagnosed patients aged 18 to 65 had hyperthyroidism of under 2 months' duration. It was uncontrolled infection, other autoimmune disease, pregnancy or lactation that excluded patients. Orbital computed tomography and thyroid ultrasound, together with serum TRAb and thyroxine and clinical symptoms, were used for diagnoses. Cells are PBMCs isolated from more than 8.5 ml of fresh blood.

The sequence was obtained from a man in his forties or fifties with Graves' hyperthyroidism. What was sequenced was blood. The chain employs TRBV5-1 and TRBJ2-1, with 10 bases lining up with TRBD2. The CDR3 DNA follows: TGCGCCAGCAGCTTGTTAGGTCCTAGCGGGAGAGCTGAGCAGTTCTTC. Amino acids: CASSLLGPSGRAEQFF.